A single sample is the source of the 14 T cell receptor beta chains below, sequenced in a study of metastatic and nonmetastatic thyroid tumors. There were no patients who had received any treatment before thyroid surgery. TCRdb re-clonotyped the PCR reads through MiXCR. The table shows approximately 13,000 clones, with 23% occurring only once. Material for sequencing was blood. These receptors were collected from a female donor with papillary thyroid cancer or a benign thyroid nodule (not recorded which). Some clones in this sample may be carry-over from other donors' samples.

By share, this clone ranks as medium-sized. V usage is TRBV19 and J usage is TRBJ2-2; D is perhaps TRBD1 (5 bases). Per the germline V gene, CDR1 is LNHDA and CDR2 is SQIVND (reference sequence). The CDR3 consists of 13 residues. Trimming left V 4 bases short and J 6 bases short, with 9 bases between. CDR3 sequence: CASSTQGSGELFF. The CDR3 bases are TGTGCCAGTAGTACTCAGGGTTCCGGGGAGCTGTTTTTT.

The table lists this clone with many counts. The CDR3 spells CASSSGGWGLASTDTQYF. As DNA, the CDR3 is TGTGCCAGCAGTTCGGGAGGATGGGGACTAGCCTCCACAGATACGCAGTATTTT. The chain combines TRBV5-5 with TRBJ2-3, with 9 bases that match TRBD2. V gave up 5 bases and J gave up 2 bases; unmatched junction bases: 15. The CDR3 covers 18 residues. Looked up from germline, CDR1 is SGHKS and CDR2 is YYEKEE (reference sequence). Filled out from reference TRBV5-5 and TRBJ2-3, the complete variable domain reads DAGVTQSPTHLIKTRGQQVTLRCSPISGHKSVSWYQQVLGQGPQFIFQYYEKEERGRGNFPDRFSARQFPNYSSELNVNALLLGDSALYLCASSSGGWGLASTDTQYFGPGTRLTVL.

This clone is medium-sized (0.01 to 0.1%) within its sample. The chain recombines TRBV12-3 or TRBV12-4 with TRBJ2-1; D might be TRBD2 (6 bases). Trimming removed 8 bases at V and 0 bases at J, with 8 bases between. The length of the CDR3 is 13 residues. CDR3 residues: CASGRSSYNEQFF. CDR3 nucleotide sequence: TGTGCCAGCGGGAGGAGCTCCTACAATGAGCAGTTCTTC.

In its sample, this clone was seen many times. The CDR3 DNA follows: TGCAGCTTCACGGGACAGGTTGACACCGGGGAGCTGTTTTTT. Its protein is CSFTGQVDTGELFF. V and J are TRBV29-1 and TRBJ2-2, with TRBD1 identical over 8 bases. Unmatched junction bases numbered 8, after V lost 8 bases and J lost 3 bases. There are 14 residues in the CDR3. Germline V gene data show CDR1 as SQVTM and CDR2 as ANQGSEA.

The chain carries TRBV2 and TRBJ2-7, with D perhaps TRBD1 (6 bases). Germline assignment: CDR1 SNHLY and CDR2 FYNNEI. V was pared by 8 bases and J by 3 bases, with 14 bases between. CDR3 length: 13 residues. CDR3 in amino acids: CASGATGYYEQYF. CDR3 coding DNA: TGTGCCAGCGGGGCGACAGGCTACTACGAGCAGTACTTC.

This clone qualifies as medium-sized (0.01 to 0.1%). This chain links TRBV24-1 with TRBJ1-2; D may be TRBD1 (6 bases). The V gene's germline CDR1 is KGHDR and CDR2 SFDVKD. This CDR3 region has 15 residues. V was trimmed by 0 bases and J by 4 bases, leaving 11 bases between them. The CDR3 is CATSDLEGGVYGYTF. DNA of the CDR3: TGTGCCACCAGTGATTTGGAGGGGGGCGTCTATGGCTACACCTTC.

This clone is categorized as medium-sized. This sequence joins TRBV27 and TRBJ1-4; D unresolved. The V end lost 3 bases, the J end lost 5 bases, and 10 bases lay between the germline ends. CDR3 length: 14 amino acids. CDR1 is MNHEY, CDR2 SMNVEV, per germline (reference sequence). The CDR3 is CASSFWAGNEKLFF. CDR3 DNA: TGTGCCAGCAGTTTTTGGGCGGGGAATGAAAAACTGTTTTTT.

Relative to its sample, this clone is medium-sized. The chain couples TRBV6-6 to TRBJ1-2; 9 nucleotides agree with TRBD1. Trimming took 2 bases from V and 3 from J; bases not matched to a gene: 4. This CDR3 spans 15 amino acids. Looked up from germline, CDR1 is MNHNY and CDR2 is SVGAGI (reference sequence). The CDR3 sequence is CASSYQGQGHYGYTF. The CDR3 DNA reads TGTGCCAGCAGTTACCAGGGACAGGGACACTATGGCTACACCTTC.

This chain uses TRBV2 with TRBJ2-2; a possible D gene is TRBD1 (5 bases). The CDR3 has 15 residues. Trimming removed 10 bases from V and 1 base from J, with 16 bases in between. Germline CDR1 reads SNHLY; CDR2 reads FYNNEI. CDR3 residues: CAKGLGAKNTGELFF. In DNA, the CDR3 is TGTGCCAAAGGTTTAGGGGCGAAGAACACCGGGGAGCTGTTTTTT.

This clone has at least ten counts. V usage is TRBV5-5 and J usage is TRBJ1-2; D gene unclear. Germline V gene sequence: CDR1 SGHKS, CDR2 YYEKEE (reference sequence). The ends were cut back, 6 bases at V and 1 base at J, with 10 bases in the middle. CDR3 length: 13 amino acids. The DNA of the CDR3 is TGTGCCAGCATGAACAGCAATAACTATGGCTACACCTTC. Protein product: CASMNSNNYGYTF.

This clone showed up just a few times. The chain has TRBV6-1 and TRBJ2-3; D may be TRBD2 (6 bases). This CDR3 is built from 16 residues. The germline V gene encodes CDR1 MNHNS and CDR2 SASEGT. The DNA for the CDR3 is TGTGAAAGCCGGGGACTTTCCGGGCTAGGCACAGATACGCAGTATTTT. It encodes CESRGLSGLGTDTQYF.

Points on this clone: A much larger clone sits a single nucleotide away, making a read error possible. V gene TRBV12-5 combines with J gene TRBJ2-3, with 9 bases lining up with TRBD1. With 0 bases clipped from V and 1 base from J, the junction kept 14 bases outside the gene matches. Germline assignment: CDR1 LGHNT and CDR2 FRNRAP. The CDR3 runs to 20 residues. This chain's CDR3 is CASGLVGDRAVVVRTDTQYF. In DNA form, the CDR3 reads TGTGCTAGTGGTTTGGTGGGGGACAGGGCGGTGGTGGTTCGCACAGATACGCAGTATTTT.

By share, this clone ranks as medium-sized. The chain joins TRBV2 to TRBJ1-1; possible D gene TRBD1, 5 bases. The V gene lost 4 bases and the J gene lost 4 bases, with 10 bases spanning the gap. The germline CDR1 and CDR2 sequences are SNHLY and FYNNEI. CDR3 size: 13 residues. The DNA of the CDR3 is TGTGCCAGCAGTGGGCAGGGAGGCACTGAAGCTTTCTTT. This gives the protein CASSGQGGTEAFF.

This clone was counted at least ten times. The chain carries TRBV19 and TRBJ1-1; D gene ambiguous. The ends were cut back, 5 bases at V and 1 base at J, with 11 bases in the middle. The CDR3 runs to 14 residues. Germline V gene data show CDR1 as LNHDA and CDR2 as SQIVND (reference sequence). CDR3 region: CASSLHLQNTEAFF. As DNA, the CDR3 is TGTGCCAGTAGTCTCCACCTACAGAACACTGAAGCTTTCTTT.